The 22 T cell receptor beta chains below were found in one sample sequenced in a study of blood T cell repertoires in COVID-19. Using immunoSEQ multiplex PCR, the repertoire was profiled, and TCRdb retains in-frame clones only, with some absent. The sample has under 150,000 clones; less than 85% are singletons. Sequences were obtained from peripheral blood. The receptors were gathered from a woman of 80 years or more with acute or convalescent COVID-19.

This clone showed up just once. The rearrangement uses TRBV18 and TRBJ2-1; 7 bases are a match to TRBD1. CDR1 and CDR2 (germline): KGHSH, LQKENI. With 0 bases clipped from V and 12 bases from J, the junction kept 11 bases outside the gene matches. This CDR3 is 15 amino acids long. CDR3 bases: TGTGCCAGCTCACCACCATTCAGGACAGGTGGATTGCAGTTCTTC. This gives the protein CASSPPFRTGGLQFF.

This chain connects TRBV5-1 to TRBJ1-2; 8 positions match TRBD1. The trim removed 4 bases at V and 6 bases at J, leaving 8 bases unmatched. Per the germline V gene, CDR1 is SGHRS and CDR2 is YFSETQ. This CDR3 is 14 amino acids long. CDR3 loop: CASSADRVYDGYTF. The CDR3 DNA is TGCGCCAGCAGCGCGGACAGGGTATATGATGGCTACACCTTC.

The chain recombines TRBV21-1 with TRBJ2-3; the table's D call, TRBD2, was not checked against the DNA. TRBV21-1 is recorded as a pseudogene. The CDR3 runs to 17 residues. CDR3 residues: CASSKGGSGGVSDTQYF. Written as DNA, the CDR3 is TGTGCCAGCAGCAAAGGGGGGAGCGGGGGGGTTTCAGATACGCAGTATTTT.

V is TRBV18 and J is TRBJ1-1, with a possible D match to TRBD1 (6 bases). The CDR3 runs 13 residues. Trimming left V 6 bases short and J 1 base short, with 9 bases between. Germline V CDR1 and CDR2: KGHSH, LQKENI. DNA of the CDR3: TGTGCCAGCTCTCGACAGGAGAACACTGAAGCTTTCTTT. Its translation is CASSRQENTEAFF. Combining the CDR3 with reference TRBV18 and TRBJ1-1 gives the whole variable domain NAGVMQNPRHLVRRRGQEARLRCSPMKGHSHVYWYRQLPEEGLKFMVYLQKENIIDESGMPKERFSAEFPKEGPSILRIQQVVRGDSAAYFCASSRQENTEAFFGQGTRLTVV.

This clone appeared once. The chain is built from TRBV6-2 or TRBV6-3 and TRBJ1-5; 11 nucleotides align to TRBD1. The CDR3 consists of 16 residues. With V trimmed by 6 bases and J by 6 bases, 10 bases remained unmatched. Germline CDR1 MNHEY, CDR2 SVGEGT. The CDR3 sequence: CASSFPGQGASQPQHF. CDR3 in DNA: TGTGCCAGCAGCTTTCCCGGACAGGGGGCCTCTCAGCCCCAGCATTTT.

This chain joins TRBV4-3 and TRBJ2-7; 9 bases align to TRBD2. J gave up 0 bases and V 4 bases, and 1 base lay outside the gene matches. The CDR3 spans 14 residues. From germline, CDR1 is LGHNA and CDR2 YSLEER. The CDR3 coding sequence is TGCGCCAGCAGCCTTAGCGGGGGCTCCTACGAGCAGTACTTC. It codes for CASSLSGGSYEQYF.

The CDR3 sequence is CASSESGTGVYGYTF. CDR3 bases: TGTGCCAGCAGTGAATCCGGGACAGGGGTCTATGGCTACACCTTC. The chain is built from TRBV25-1 and TRBJ1-2; 10 bases are shared with TRBD1. The CDR3 is 15 residues long. V shed 1 base and J 4 bases; nucleotides not matched to a gene: 3. CDR1 is MGHDK, CDR2 SYGVNS, per germline.

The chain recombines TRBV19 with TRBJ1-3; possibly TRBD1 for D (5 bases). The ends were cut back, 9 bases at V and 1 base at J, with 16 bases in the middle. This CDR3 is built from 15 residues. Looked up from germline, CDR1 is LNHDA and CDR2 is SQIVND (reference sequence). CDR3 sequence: CASSTGGSSGNTIYF. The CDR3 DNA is TGTGCCAGCTCTACAGGTGGTAGTTCTGGAAACACCATATATTTT.

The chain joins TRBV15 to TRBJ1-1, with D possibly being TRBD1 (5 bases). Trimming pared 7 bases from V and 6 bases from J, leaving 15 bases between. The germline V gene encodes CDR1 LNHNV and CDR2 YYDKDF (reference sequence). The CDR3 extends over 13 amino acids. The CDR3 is CATTETVISEAFF. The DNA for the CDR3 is TGTGCCACCACTGAGACAGTTATCTCTGAAGCTTTCTTT.

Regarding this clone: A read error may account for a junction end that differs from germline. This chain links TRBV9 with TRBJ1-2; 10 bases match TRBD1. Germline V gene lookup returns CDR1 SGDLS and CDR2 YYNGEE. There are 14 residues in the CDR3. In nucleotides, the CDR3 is TGTGCCGGCAGCGGCGGGGACAGGGGAGATGGCTACACCTTC. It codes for CAGSGGDRGDGYTF.

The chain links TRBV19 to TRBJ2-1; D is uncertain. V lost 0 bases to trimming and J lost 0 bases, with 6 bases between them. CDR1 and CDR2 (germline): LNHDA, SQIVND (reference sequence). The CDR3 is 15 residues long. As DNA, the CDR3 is TGTGCCAGTAGTATAGATCGCGGCTCCTACAATGAGCAGTTCTTC. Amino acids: CASSIDRGSYNEQFF. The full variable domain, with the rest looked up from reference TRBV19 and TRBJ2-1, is DGGITQSPKYLFRKEGQNVTLSCEQNLNHDAMYWYRQDPGQGLRLIYYSQIVNDFQKGDIAEGYSVSREKKESFPLTVTSAQKNPTAFYLCASSIDRGSYNEQFFGPGTRLTVL.

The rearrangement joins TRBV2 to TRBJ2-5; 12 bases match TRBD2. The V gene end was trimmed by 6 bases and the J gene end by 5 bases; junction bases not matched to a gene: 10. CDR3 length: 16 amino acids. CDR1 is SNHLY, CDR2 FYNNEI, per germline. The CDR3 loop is CASSTSGGLETETQYF. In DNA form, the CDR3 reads TGTGCCAGCAGCACTAGCGGGGGGCTAGAAACGGAGACCCAGTACTTC. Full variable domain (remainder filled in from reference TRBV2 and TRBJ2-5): EPEVTQTPSHQVTQMGQEVILRCVPISNHLYFYWYRQILGQKVEFLVSFYNNEISEKSEIFDDQFSVERPDGSNFTLKIRSTKLEDSAMYFCASSTSGGLETETQYFGPGTRLLVL.

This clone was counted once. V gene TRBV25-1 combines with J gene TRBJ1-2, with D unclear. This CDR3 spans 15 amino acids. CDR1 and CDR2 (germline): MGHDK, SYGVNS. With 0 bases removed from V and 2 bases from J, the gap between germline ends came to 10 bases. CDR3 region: CASSEYFSGNYGYTF. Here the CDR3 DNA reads TGTGCCAGCAGTGAATATTTTTCGGGAAACTATGGCTACACCTTC.

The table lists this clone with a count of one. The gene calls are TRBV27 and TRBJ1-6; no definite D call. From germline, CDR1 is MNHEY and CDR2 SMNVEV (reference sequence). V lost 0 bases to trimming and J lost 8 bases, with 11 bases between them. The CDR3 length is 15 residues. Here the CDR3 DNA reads TGTGCCAGCAGTTTATCTTGGGGAGCAGATTCACCCCTCCACTTT. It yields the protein CASSLSWGADSPLHF.

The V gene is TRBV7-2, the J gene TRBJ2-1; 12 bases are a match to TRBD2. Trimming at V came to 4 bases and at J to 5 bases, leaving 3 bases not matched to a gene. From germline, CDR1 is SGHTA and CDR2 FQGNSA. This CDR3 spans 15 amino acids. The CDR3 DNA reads TGTGCCAGCAGCTCGGGACTAGCGGGTAACAATGAGCAGTTCTTC. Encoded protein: CASSSGLAGNNEQFF.

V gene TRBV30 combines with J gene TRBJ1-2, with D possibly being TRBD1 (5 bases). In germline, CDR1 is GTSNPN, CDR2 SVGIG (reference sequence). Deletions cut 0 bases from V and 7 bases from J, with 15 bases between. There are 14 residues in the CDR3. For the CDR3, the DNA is TGTGCCTGGAGTGTAGCGCCAGGGTATCCTGGCTACACCTTC. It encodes CAWSVAPGYPGYTF. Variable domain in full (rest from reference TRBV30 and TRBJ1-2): SQTIHQWPATLVQPVGSPLSLECTVEGTSNPNLYWYRQAAGRGLQLLFYSVGIGQISSEVPQNLSASRPQDRQFILSSKKLLLSDSGFYLCAWSVAPGYPGYTFGSGTRLTVV.

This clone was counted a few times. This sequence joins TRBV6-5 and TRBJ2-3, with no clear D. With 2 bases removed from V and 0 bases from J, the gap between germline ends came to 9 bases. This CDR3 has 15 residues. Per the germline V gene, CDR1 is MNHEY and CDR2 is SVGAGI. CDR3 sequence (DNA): TGTGCCAGCAGTTACGCGGCAACTAGCACAGATACGCAGTATTTT. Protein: CASSYAATSTDTQYF.

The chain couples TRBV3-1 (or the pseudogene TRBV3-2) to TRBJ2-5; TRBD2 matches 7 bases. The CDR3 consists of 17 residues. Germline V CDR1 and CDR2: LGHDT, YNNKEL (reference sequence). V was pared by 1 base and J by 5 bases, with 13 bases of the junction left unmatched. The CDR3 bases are TGTGCCAGCAGCCAAGGACCGACTAGCCCGAGGAGGGAGACCCAGTACTTC. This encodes CASSQGPTSPRRETQYF.

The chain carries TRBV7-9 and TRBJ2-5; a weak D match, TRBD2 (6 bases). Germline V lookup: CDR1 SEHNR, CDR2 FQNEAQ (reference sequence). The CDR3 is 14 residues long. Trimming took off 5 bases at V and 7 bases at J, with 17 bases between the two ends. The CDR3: CASSRGGTEGTQYF. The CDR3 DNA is TGTGCCAGCAGCAGGGGCGGGACCGAGGGGACCCAGTACTTC.

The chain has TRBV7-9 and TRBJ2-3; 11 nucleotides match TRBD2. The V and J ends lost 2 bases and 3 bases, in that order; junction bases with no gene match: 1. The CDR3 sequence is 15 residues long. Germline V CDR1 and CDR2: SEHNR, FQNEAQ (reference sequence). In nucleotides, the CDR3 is TGTGCCAGCAGCTTATCTAGCGGGGGGACAGATACGCAGTATTTT. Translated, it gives CASSLSSGGTDTQYF. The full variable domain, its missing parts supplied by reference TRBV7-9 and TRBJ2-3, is DTGVSQNPRHKITKRGQNVTFRCDPISEHNRLYWYRQTLGQGPEFLTYFQNEAQLEKSRLLSDRFSAERPKGSFSTLEIQRTEQGDSAMYLCASSLSSGGTDTQYFGPGTRLTVL.

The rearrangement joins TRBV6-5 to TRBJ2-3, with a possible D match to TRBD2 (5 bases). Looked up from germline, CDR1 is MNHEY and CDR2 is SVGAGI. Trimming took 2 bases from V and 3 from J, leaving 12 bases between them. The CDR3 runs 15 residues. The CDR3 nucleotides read TGTGCCAGCAGTTACGCGCCTGGGAGAACAGATACGCAGTATTTT. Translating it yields CASSYAPGRTDTQYF.

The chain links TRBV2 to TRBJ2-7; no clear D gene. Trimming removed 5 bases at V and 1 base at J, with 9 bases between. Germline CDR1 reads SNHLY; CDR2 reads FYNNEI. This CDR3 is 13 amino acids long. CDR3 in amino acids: CASSLLQSYEQYF. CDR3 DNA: TGTGCCAGCAGTCTCCTACAGTCCTACGAGCAGTACTTC.